This T cell receptor beta chain originates from a study of T cell repertoires in cytomegalovirus infection. The wider study: The public TCR beta signatures pointed to both CMV infection and matching HLA type.

This clonotype has ten or more counts. The antigen remains undetermined. Germline-derived CDR1 and CDR2 are SGHTA and FQGNSA. V was shortened by 3 bases and J by 2 bases, with 11 bases between the two germline ends. This CDR3 is 14 amino acids long. Study-wide findings and caveats: Ex vivo responses were dominated by HLA-C-restricted CMV-specific TCR beta clonotypes.

TCRdb re-called the reads with MiXCR, one entry per CDR3 protein. The sample yields 350,000 to 550,000 distinct CDR3 sequences, approximately 32% seen once. The TCR was taken from a human donor in good health (CMV status not recorded). Some clones in this sample may be carry-over from other donors' samples. The sample taken for sequencing was PBMCs. The genes are TRBV7-2 and TRBJ2-7, with D unresolved. The CDR3 is CASSFFVGTYEQYF. DNA of the CDR3: TGTGCCAGCAGCTTTTTTGTGGGCACCTACGAGCAGTACTTC.